This T cell receptor beta chain was captured by sequencing in a study of shared clonotypes between healthy human individuals. Overall study findings and caveats: Genetic and exposure-history diversity was limited by the few donors. Relative to their counterparts shared across all four donors, non-shared clonotypes exhibited diminished generation probabilities.

As concerns this clone: Its antigen is still unknown.

CD8 cells classed as naive were CD45RO-negative and positively selected for CCR7, excluding terminally differentiated effector memory CD45RA+ cells. The CDR3 totals 12 residues. V lost 2 bases to trimming and J lost 7 bases, with 9 bases between them. Germline loops: CDR1 PRHDT, CDR2 FYEKMQ (reference sequence). The repertoire was sequenced with immunoSEQ multiplex PCR; TCRdb's copy has only in-frame clones and lacks some. The sample shows more than 600,000 clones, roughly 94% of them seen only once. Sequenced sample: naive CD8+ T cells sorted from blood. The sequence derives from a man aged 25-45 years in good health. The chain is built from TRBV13 and TRBJ2-7; no definite D call. CDR3 nucleotides: TGTGCCAGCAGCTTACCCCGAGAGGAGCAGTACTTC. This sequence encodes CASSLPREEQYF.